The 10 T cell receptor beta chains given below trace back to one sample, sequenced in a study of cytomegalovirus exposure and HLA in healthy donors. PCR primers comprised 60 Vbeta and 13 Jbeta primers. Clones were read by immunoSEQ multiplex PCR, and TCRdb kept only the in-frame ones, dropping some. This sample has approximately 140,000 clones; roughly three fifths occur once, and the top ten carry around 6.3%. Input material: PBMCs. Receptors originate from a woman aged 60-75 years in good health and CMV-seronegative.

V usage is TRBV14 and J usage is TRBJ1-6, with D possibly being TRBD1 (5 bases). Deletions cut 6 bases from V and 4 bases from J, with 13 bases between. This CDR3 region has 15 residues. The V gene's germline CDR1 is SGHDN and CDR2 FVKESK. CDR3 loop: CASRRTGGYNSPLHF. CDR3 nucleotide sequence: TGTGCCAGCAGGCGTACCGGGGGGTATAATTCACCCCTCCACTTT.

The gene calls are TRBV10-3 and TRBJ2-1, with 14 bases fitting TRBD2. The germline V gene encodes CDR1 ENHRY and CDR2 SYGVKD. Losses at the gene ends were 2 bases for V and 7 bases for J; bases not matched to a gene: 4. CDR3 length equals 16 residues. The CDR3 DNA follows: TGTGCCATCAGTGAGGGGACTAGCGGGGGAGGGAATGAGCAGTTCTTC. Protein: CAISEGTSGGGNEQFF.

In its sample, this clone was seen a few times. CDR3 protein: CASSRGAQETQYF. The CDR3, as DNA: TGTGCCAGCAGCCGGGGGGCGCAGGAGACCCAGTACTTC. The chain uses TRBV11-2 and TRBJ2-5; D possibly corresponds to TRBD2 (7 bases). CDR1 SGHAT and CDR2 FQNNGV come from the germline V gene. Between the trimmed V and J ends, which lost 5 bases and 5 bases, there was a span of 12 bases. The CDR3 sequence is 13 residues long.

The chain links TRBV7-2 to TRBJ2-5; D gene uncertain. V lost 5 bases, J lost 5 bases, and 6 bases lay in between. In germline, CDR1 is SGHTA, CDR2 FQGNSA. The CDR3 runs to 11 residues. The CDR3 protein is CASSPRETQYF. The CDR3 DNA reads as TGTGCCAGCAGCCCCCGGGAGACCCAGTACTTC.

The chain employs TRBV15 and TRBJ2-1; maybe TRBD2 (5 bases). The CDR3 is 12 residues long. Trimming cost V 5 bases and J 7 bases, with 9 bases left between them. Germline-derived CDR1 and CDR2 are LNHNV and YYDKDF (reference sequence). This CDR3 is CATSEGGNEQFF. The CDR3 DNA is TGTGCCACCAGCGAAGGAGGTAATGAGCAGTTCTTC.

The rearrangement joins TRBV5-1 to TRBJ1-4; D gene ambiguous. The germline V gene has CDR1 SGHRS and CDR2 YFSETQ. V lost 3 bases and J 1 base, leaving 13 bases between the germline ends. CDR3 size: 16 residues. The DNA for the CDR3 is TGCGCCAGCAGCTGGATCCGTGGCGGAACTAATGAAAAACTGTTTTTT. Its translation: CASSWIRGGTNEKLFF.

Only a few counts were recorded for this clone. The CDR3 region has the DNA TGTGCCAGCCGGGGAGGGACCTCTGGAAACACCATATATTTT. Encoded protein: CASRGGTSGNTIYF. The chain links TRBV6-5 to TRBJ1-3; D possibly corresponds to TRBD1 (5 bases). The CDR3 is made up of 14 amino acids. Germline values: CDR1 MNHEY, CDR2 SVGAGI. The ends were cut back, 8 bases at V and 0 bases at J, with 11 bases in the middle.

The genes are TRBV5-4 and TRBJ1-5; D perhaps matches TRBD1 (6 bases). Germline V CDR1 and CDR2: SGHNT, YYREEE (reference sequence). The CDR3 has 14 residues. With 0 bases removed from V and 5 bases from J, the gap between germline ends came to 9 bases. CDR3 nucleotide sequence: TGTGCCAGCAGCTTGGAAGGGGGGGATCAGCCCCAGCATTTT. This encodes CASSLEGGDQPQHF.

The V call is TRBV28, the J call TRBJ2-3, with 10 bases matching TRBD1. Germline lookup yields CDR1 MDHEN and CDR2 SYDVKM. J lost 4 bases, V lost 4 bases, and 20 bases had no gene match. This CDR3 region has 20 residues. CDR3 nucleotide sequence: TGTGCCAGCAGTTCCCCCCCGGGACAGGGGACCCTCCTGGGATCAGATACGCAGTATTTT. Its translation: CASSSPPGQGTLLGSDTQYF.

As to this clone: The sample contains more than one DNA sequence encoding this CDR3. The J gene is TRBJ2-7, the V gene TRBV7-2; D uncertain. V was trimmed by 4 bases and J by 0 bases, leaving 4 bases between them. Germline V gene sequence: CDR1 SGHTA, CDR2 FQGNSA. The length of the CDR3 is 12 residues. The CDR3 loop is CASSSSSYEQYF. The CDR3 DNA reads TGTGCCAGCAGCTCTAGCTCCTACGAGCAGTACTTC.